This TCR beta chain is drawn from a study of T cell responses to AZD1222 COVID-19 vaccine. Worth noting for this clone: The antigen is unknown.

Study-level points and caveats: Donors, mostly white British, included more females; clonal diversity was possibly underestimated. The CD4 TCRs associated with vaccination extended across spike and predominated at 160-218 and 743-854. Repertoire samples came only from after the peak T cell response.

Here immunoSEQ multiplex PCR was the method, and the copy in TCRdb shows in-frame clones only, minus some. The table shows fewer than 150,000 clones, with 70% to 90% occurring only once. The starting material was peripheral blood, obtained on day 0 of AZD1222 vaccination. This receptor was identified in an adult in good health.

The CDR3 region is CASSLEGAYNEQFF. The CDR3 nucleotides read TGTGCCAGCAGCTTAGAAGGGGCGTACAATGAGCAGTTCTTC. This chain uses TRBV7-2 with TRBJ2-1; tentative D call: TRBD1 (5 bases). This CDR3 is 14 amino acids long. Germline loops: CDR1 SGHTA, CDR2 FQGNSA. The germline V and J ends were trimmed by 1 base and 4 bases, with 8 bases remaining between them. The full variable domain, completed using reference TRBV7-2 and TRBJ2-1, is GAGVSQSPSNKVTEKGKDVELRCDPISGHTALYWYRQSLGQGLEFLIYFQGNSAPDKSGLPSDRFSAERTGGSVSTLTIQRTQQEDSAVYLCASSLEGAYNEQFFGPGTRLTVL.